This entry lists 2 T cell receptor beta chains sequenced from one sample in a study of T cell clones after liver transplantation. Clones were read by immunoSEQ multiplex PCR, and TCRdb kept only the in-frame ones, dropping some. Among around 75,000 clones listed, approximately 81% were seen once. Source: CD4+ T cells from blood, taken 48 to 50 months after liver transplant. All receptors come from a human patient who received a liver transplant. Some T cells may possibly be graft donor cells.

The chain links TRBV7-2 to TRBJ1-1; D is ambiguous. The length of the CDR3 is 16 residues. Between the trimmed V and J ends, which lost 0 bases and 2 bases, there was a span of 13 bases. The germline V gene encodes CDR1 SGHTA and CDR2 FQGNSA. For the CDR3, the DNA is TGTGCCAGCAGCTTAGCGAAGGGTATACAAAACACTGAAGCTTTCTTT. Amino acid sequence: CASSLAKGIQNTEAFF.

The V gene is TRBV6-1, the J gene TRBJ2-7; tentative D call: TRBD1 (6 bases). The CDR3 length is 14 residues. V lost 2 bases and J lost 0, with 8 bases in between. Germline CDR1 reads MNHNS; CDR2 reads SASEGT. CDR3 coding DNA: TGTGCCAGCAGTGAATGGACAGCCTCCTACGAGCAGTACTTC. It translates to CASSEWTASYEQYF.